The sequence of this T cell receptor beta chain was determined in a study of identical twins. Germline V gene sequence: CDR1 ENHRY, CDR2 SYGVKD. Trimming removed 3 bases from V and 1 base from J, with 11 bases in between. The CDR3 consists of 15 residues. This clonotype was counted between two and nine times. Using its own MiXCR run on the 5' RACE reads, TCRdb lists one record per CDR3 protein. The table records 500,000 to 600,000 distinct CDR3 sequences, roughly 21% of them present only once. These same records also appear under a second study, on T cells expressing NK-cell markers. That source reports: For several experiments, T cell sorting was restricted to the alpha-beta TCR population by means of an anti-gamma-delta TCR antibody. Roughly 6 donors had dominant NKG2C+ clonotypes that comprised about 1.0-7.5% of their CD8+ T cells.

Sequencing used CD4+ T cells sorted from blood. This chain uses TRBV10-3 with TRBJ2-3; D is unclear. The sequence was collected from a woman aged 18-30 years in good health. The CDR3 loop reads CAISDPPEGTDTQYF. The CDR3 region has the DNA TGTGCCATCAGTGATCCCCCCGAAGGCACAGATACGCAGTATTTT.